Described below is a single T cell receptor beta chain sequence and its context. No cognate antigen has been identified for it. Base qualities are not recorded, but no much larger clone differs from it by a single base. The data belong to a study of human T cells and chemical hapten exposure (dated by TCRdb to 2020 to 2023). Background for the entire study: Libraries were pooled for sequencing, and per-sample TCR yields varied mainly because of small differences in library volumes within the pool. This study followed changes in the peripheral blood TCR repertoire in vivo during primary and secondary sensitization of alopecia patients to the hapten diphenylcyclopropenone (DPC). From each blood RNA sample, both TCR alpha and TCR beta chains were sequenced. The full study reports these points: DPC sensitization did not change the number of TCRs with a frequency above 1 in 1000, and there was no evidence of changes in global repertoire structure. After repeated subsampling, the strength of the expansion versus patch-test correlation and the threshold at which it became significant changed.

The germline V gene encodes CDR1 SGHTA and CDR2 FQGNSA. The CDR3 runs 15 amino acids, cysteine and phenylalanine included. Only the CDR3 DNA is retained, 45 bases long and in frame from the first base. At the junction V is shortened by 4 bases and J by 5 bases, with 12 bases in between. This sample's time point label indicates: healthy volunteer bleed at 6 weeks. Total RNA was extracted from unfractionated whole blood collected in Tempus Blood RNA tubes. As TCR sequencing controls, roughly five healthy volunteers were used, with blood taken at day 0, 2 weeks and 6 weeks. The library was produced with RACE. Sequencing was performed on a NextSeq 500. Library preparation attached unique molecular identifiers to individual cDNA molecules for quantitative, reproducible TCR counting. The source study handled its data this way. A median of roughly 99,000 TCRs per sample was observed, with a range of 23,224 to 690,600. V, J and CDR3 annotation of the TCR reads was carried out using the Decombinator software suite. For PS versus PT1 abundance plots, all samples were subsampled to the same number of TCRs (28,000). Expanded TCRs were defined as absent before sensitization and observed at least eight times at the 2-week time point. The public reads were run again by TCRdb, first through fastp at Q25 and then through MiXCR, and only productive beta chains were kept. Records with the same CDR3 protein are collapsed into one entry carrying the most frequent genes and DNA. The V and J calls here are based on TCRdb, not the publication. The table for this sample lists approximately 84,000 distinct CDR3 sequences; roughly 8.6% of them were counted only once. 1.5% of the sample rests with the top ten.

The chain couples TRBV7-2 to TRBJ1-6, and the D gene may be TRBD1, 5 bases matching. What was sequenced was whole blood. This clonotype was obtained from a male donor in good health. Some clones in this sample may be carry-over from other donors' samples. The DNA sequence reads TGTGCCAGCAGCTGGCGGGGACGGGATAATTCACCCCTCCACTTT. This yields the protein CASSWRGRDNSPLHF.